The 30 T cell receptor beta chains below come from one sample, sequenced in a study of T cells in Graves' hyperthyroidism and ophthalmopathy. There were TCR beta CDR3 regions amplified from RNA transcripts. The HTBI primer set was used in a first-round RT-PCR of the TCR CDR3. MiXCR, run by TCRdb on the multiplex PCR reads, gives a single entry per CDR3 protein. Here the sample spans 650,000 to 850,000 distinct CDR3 sequences, approximately 18% being singletons. Sequenced material: blood. These receptors were collected from a woman aged 45 to 65 with Graves' hyperthyroidism that later progressed to Graves' ophthalmopathy.

This clonotype occurred a few times. The chain joins TRBV13 to TRBJ2-7, with TRBD1 identical over 11 bases. The CDR3 is made up of 15 amino acids. Germline CDR1 reads PRHDT; CDR2 reads FYEKMQ (reference sequence). With V trimmed by 3 bases and J by 4 bases, 5 bases remained unmatched. The CDR3 DNA follows: TGTGCCAGCAGCTTGGGGACAGGGGGGCCATACGAGCAGTACTTC. Translating gives CASSLGTGGPYEQYF.

The chain combines TRBV19 with TRBJ1-1, with a weak D call TRBD1 (5 bases). The germline V gene encodes CDR1 LNHDA and CDR2 SQIVND (reference sequence). V dropped 2 bases and J dropped 5 bases, with 12 bases sitting between them. This CDR3 has 14 amino acids. The DNA for the CDR3 is TGTGCCAGTAGTATACAGGGCATCGGGACTGAAGCTTTCTTT. Its protein is CASSIQGIGTEAFF.

This clonotype was counted ten times or more. The gene calls are TRBV6-5 and TRBJ1-2; TRBD1 agrees at 7 bases. Germline V lookup: CDR1 MNHEY, CDR2 SVGAGI. Germline trimming cut 2 bases from V and 2 bases from J; bases unmatched to any gene: 2. CDR3 length: 14 residues. CDR3 nucleotides: TGTGCCAGCAGTTACCTGGGACAGAACTATGGCTACACCTTC. Translation: CASSYLGQNYGYTF.

This clonotype was seen many times. This chain uses TRBV11-2 with TRBJ1-5; perhaps TRBD1 as D (5 bases). Germline V lookup: CDR1 SGHAT, CDR2 FQNNGV. V was clipped by 5 bases and J by 0 bases, with 11 bases between them. This CDR3 has 15 amino acids. The CDR3: CASSPSGDSNQPQHF. The CDR3 DNA reads TGTGCCAGCAGCCCCTCGGGGGATAGCAATCAGCCCCAGCATTTT. Based on the CDR3 plus reference TRBV11-2 and TRBJ1-5, the full variable domain is EAGVAQSPRYKIIEKRQSVAFWCNPISGHATLYWYQQILGQGPKLLIQFQNNGVVDDSQLPKDRFSAERLKGVDSTLKIQPAKLEDSAVYLCASSPSGDSNQPQHFGDGTRLSIL.

The V and J genes are TRBV27 and TRBJ1-2; possibly TRBD1 for D (5 bases). Germline CDR1 is MNHEY and CDR2 is SMNVEV (reference sequence). The CDR3 covers 15 residues. V lost 4 bases and J 3 bases, leaving 15 bases between the germline ends. The CDR3 DNA is TGTGCCAGCAGTTCTCTTAGACAGTCCCACTATGGCTACACCTTC. Protein product: CASSSLRQSHYGYTF.

CDR3 nucleotide sequence: TGTGCCAGTAGTATGACAGGGGCCTATGGCTACACCTTC. Its protein is CASSMTGAYGYTF. The chain joins TRBV19 to TRBJ1-2, with 8 bases aligning to TRBD1. CDR1 is LNHDA, CDR2 SQIVND, per germline (reference sequence). The CDR3 length is 13 residues. Losses at the gene ends were 3 bases for V and 4 bases for J; bases not matched to a gene: 1.

Ten or more counts support this clonotype. This chain uses TRBV12-3 or TRBV12-4 with TRBJ2-7, with TRBD1 as a possible D gene (6 bases). V lost 4 bases and J lost 0, with 10 bases in between. This CDR3 is 14 amino acids long. For the CDR3, the DNA is TGTGCCAGCAGTTCACAGGGCGGCTCCTACGAGCAGTACTTC. Translating it yields CASSSQGGSYEQYF.

This clonotype appeared a few times. The chain employs TRBV11-1 and TRBJ1-2; 10 positions agree with TRBD1. This CDR3 has 17 amino acids. CDR1 SGHAT and CDR2 FQDESV come from the germline V gene (reference sequence). Trimming cost V 7 bases and J 3 bases; bases outside gene matches: 14. This chain's CDR3 is CASTLRTGGIDDYGYTF. The DNA of the CDR3 is TGTGCCAGCACCCTCCGGACAGGGGGAATCGATGACTATGGCTACACCTTC.

This clonotype was seen only a few times. Because it lacks the conserved phenylalanine or tryptophan at the end, this CDR3 is likely a read error. The CDR3 reads CSVEATGSSYNEQFL. The CDR3 DNA reads as TGCAGCGTTGAAGCCACGGGCAGCTCCTACAATGAGCAGTTCCTC. V is TRBV29-1 and J is TRBJ2-1; D is unresolved. Trimming shortened V by 1 base and J by 0 bases, and 10 bases separated the two germline ends. Germline V gene data show CDR1 as SQVTM and CDR2 as ANQGSEA. This CDR3 has 15 amino acids.

This chain uses TRBV12-3 or TRBV12-4 with TRBJ1-1; D is unclear. Trimming shortened V by 5 bases and J by 6 bases, and 7 bases separated the two germline ends. This CDR3 comprises 11 residues. CDR3 region: CASSGLAEAFF. The CDR3 region has the DNA TGTGCCAGCAGTGGGTTGGCTGAAGCTTTCTTT.

This clonotype was seen a handful of times. This rearrangement joins TRBV18 to TRBJ2-1; 9 positions match TRBD1. J was trimmed by 5 bases and V by 6 bases; bases with no gene match: 8. CDR3 length equals 15 residues. CDR1 is KGHSH, CDR2 LQKENI, per germline. The CDR3, as DNA: TGTGCCAGCTCCCTCGGACAGGGGTCTAACAATGAGCAGTTCTTC. Amino acids: CASSLGQGSNNEQFF.

This clonotype has at least ten counts. This chain uses TRBV20-1 with TRBJ1-1; TRBD1 matches at 8 bases. The CDR3 is made up of 14 amino acids. With 3 bases clipped from V and 4 bases from J, the junction kept 7 bases outside the gene matches. Germline CDR1 reads DFQATT; CDR2 reads SNEGSKA (reference sequence). In DNA, the CDR3 is TGCAGTGCTAGGGAGACAGGGGTGGGCACTGAAGCTTTCTTT. Translated, it gives CSARETGVGTEAFF.

The chain combines TRBV6-2 or TRBV6-3 with TRBJ2-1; D remains unclear. Germline loops: CDR1 MNHEY, CDR2 SVGEGT. Trimming cost V 0 bases and J 7 bases, with 13 bases left between them. CDR3 length: 15 amino acids. CDR3 in DNA: TGTGCCAGCAGTTACTCGAGAACGGTCGATAATGAGCAGTTCTTC. Its protein product is CASSYSRTVDNEQFF.

This clonotype was observed a handful of times. The chain carries TRBV18 and TRBJ1-1, with D perhaps TRBD1 (6 bases). Deletions cut 6 bases from V and 2 bases from J, with 19 bases between. Germline values: CDR1 KGHSH, CDR2 LQKENI. The CDR3 loop spans 16 amino acids. In DNA form, the CDR3 reads TGTGCCAGCTCGCCCACCTCAACAGGGCGTAACACTGAAGCTTTCTTT. It specifies CASSPTSTGRNTEAFF.

This clonotype was seen a few times. V usage is TRBV3-1 and J usage is TRBJ1-6, with D uncertain. V lost 2 bases to trimming and J lost 2 bases, with 7 bases between them. Germline-derived CDR1 and CDR2 are LGHDT and YNNKEL (reference sequence). The CDR3 is made up of 15 amino acids. In DNA, the CDR3 is TGTGCCAGCAGCCAAAAGTTAGCCTATAATTCACCCCTCCACTTT. Its translation is CASSQKLAYNSPLHF.

The chain employs TRBV2 and TRBJ1-6; a weak D match, TRBD1 (5 bases). V dropped 6 bases and J dropped 6 bases, with 9 bases sitting between them. Germline V gives CDR1 SNHLY, CDR2 FYNNEI. CDR3 size: 13 residues. CDR3 protein: CASRAGPNSPLHF. CDR3 DNA sequence: TGTGCCAGCAGGGCAGGGCCTAATTCACCCCTCCACTTT.

This clonotype was seen a handful of times. The V and J genes are TRBV6-1 and TRBJ1-2; a possible D gene is TRBD1 (6 bases). Germline V gene sequence: CDR1 MNHNS, CDR2 SASEGT. This CDR3 has 12 residues. V dropped 9 bases and J dropped 5 bases, with 13 bases sitting between them. The CDR3 is CASDRGGYGYTF. CDR3 sequence (DNA): TGTGCCAGTGACAGAGGGGGTTATGGCTACACCTTC.

V is TRBV12-3 or TRBV12-4 and J is TRBJ1-5, with D uncertain. V shed 7 bases and J shed 4 bases, with 20 bases lying between them. The CDR3 spans 16 residues. CDR3 in amino acids: CASNLGRGGGNQPQHF. The CDR3 DNA reads TGTGCCAGCAACCTCGGTCGGGGTGGTGGTAATCAGCCCCAGCATTTT.

V is TRBV6-1 and J is TRBJ1-3; 8 bases are a match to TRBD1. Trimming removed 5 bases from V and 4 bases from J; junction bases left unmatched: 7. Germline loops: CDR1 MNHNS, CDR2 SASEGT. The CDR3 has 15 amino acids. The chain's CDR3 is CASSSQTGVGNTIYF. For the CDR3, the DNA is TGTGCCAGCAGTTCACAGACAGGGGTCGGAAACACCATATATTTT.

Of note for this clonotype: The junction differs from germline at one of its ends, possibly a read error. J is TRBJ2-5 and V is TRBV7-9, with 7 bases that match TRBD1. Germline lookup yields CDR1 SEHNR and CDR2 FQNEAQ (reference sequence). The CDR3 totals 14 residues. This chain's CDR3 is CASSQTGYQESQYF. CDR3 DNA: TGTGCCAGCAGCCAGACAGGGTACCAAGAGTCCCAGTACTTC.

Ten or more counts support this clonotype. This chain connects TRBV6-1 to TRBJ2-6, with TRBD1 matching over 8 bases. Germline assignment: CDR1 MNHNS and CDR2 SASEGT. The CDR3 extends over 17 amino acids. The ends lost 4 bases at V and 0 bases at J; junction bases unmatched: 5. The CDR3 bases are TGTGCCAGCAGTGGCCGACAGGGGAGCTCTGGGGCCAACGTCCTGACTTTC. It encodes CASSGRQGSSGANVLTF.

This clonotype was seen many times. The chain recombines TRBV5-1 with TRBJ2-7, with D possibly TRBD1 on 5 matching bases. The CDR3 extends over 15 amino acids. V lost 1 base to trimming and J lost 2 bases, with 13 bases between them. In germline, CDR1 is SGHRS, CDR2 YFSETQ. The CDR3 spells CASSLNQGAPYEQYF. DNA for the CDR3: TGCGCCAGCAGCTTGAATCAGGGTGCACCCTACGAGCAGTACTTC.

This clonotype came up a few times. V gene TRBV20-1 combines with J gene TRBJ1-2; D is undetermined. Germline-derived CDR1 and CDR2 are DFQATT and SNEGSKA (reference sequence). The CDR3 has 14 amino acids. V was shortened by 6 bases and J by 4 bases, with 18 bases between the two germline ends. Written as DNA, the CDR3 is TGCAGTGCAGAGACCGGACCGGGAGCCTATGGCTACACCTTC. It is translated as CSAETGPGAYGYTF.

This clonotype was counted at least ten times. V is TRBV6-2 or TRBV6-3 and J is TRBJ2-7, with D tentatively TRBD1 (5 bases). The ends were cut back, 2 bases at V and 2 bases at J, with 13 bases in the middle. This CDR3 spans 15 amino acids. The germline gives CDR1 MNHEY, CDR2 SVGEGT. This chain's CDR3 is CASSYGGAGTYEQYF. CDR3 bases: TGTGCCAGCAGTTACGGTGGGGCAGGGACCTACGAGCAGTACTTC.

This clonotype was detected ten times or more. This rearrangement joins TRBV11-2 to TRBJ1-1; D is unclear. Per the germline V gene, CDR1 is SGHAT and CDR2 is FQNNGV. The ends were cut back, 2 bases at V and 4 bases at J, with 14 bases in the middle. This CDR3 spans 15 amino acids. The CDR3, as DNA: TGTGCCAGCAGCTTATCCCTGCGGGGTAGCACTGAAGCTTTCTTT. Translated, it gives CASSLSLRGSTEAFF.

Ten or more counts support this clonotype. Here the CDR3 DNA reads TGTGCCAGCAGCCATGACTACAGGGGCACTGAAGCTTTCTTT. Protein: CASSHDYRGTEAFF. The chain has TRBV14 and TRBJ1-1, with 7 bases identical to TRBD1. J was trimmed by 4 bases and V by 3 bases; bases with no gene match: 5. This CDR3 spans 14 amino acids. CDR1 is SGHDN and CDR2 is FVKESK in the germline V gene.

This clonotype has a single count. The chain combines TRBV18 with TRBJ1-2; 10 bases line up with TRBD1. This CDR3 is 13 amino acids long. CDR1 is KGHSH and CDR2 is LQKENI in the germline V gene. Trimming at V came to 4 bases and at J to 7 bases, leaving 3 bases not matched to a gene. This CDR3 reads CASSQGTGAGYTF. CDR3 DNA sequence: TGTGCCAGCTCACAGGGGACAGGGGCTGGCTACACCTTC.

The genes are TRBV29-1 and TRBJ1-1, with D possibly being TRBD1 (6 bases). Germline V lookup: CDR1 SQVTM, CDR2 ANQGSEA. The CDR3 is 13 amino acids. Trimming removed 5 bases from V and 5 bases from J, with 15 bases in between. CDR3 protein: CSVIADRGTEAFF. CDR3 sequence (DNA): TGCAGCGTTATAGCAGATAGGGGGACTGAAGCTTTCTTT.

V is TRBV5-1 and J is TRBJ2-5, with D maybe TRBD2 (5 bases). The germline V gene has CDR1 SGHRS and CDR2 YFSETQ. The CDR3 runs 14 residues. V gave up 0 bases and J gave up 3 bases, with 9 bases separating them. For the CDR3, the DNA is TGCGCCAGCAGCTTGGTTTTGGGAGAAGAGACCCAGTACTTC. This sequence encodes CASSLVLGEETQYF. Full variable domain (remainder filled in from reference TRBV5-1 and TRBJ2-5): KAGVTQTPRYLIKTRGQQVTLSCSPISGHRSVSWYQQTPGQGLQFLFEYFSETQRNKGNFPGRFSGRQFSNSRSEMNVSTLELGDSALYLCASSLVLGEETQYFGPGTRLLVL.

This CDR3 reads CASSLTWDRDTGELFF. The CDR3 DNA reads as TGCGCCAGCAGCTTGACCTGGGACAGGGACACCGGGGAGCTGTTTTTT. The rearrangement joins TRBV5-1 to TRBJ2-2, with 9 bases identical to TRBD1. The CDR3 has 16 amino acids. V shed 1 base and J 3 bases; nucleotides not matched to a gene: 4. Germline CDR1 reads SGHRS; CDR2 reads YFSETQ.